The following is a T cell receptor beta chain sequence with its context. There is no known antigen for this receptor. No much larger clone exists at a distance of one base, and base qualities are not known. The data belong to a study of cytomegalovirus exposure and HLA in healthy donors (dated by TCRdb to about 2017). About the full investigation: In an earlier analysis of several hundred of the donors, about 270 Gb of sequence data and some 100 million unique TCR beta sequences from some 170 million T cells were reported. Roughly 300 gigabases of sequencing data and about 92 million unique TCR sequences made up an early release that covered 500 to 650 HLA-typed donors. Of the approximately 400 genotyped donors, approximately 83% fell in the genetic ancestry cluster associated with self-reported Caucasian donors. The study aimed to test whether cataloging public T cell receptors could reveal signatures of past pathogen exposure. The study used immunosequencing to profile the T cell repertoires of approximately 650 subjects and linked those repertoires to cytomegalovirus serostatus. Besides the first cohort of approximately 670 subjects, a separate validation cohort made up of about 120 different subjects was used. To predict cytomegalovirus infection status, the study brought together high-throughput TCR immunosequencing, statistical association of individual TCRs with disease status, and machine learning. In a later analysis, previously published TCR beta repertoires from 666 donors were re-analyzed and high-resolution HLA genotyping was added so that TCR occurrence patterns could be studied. Rather than drawing on any new phenotypic data, the later analysis identified candidate immune exposures from TCR beta sequences and the way those sequences occurred across donors. In an earlier analysis of roughly 540 of the donors, high-throughput TCR beta sequencing was used to judge whether each TCR beta V gene segment behaved as functional or pseudogenic. Donor age, sex, ethnicity and CMV serostatus were compiled together with the repertoire data. A later genetic analysis used genome-wide SNP genotypes for about 55% of the 666 donors, treating that subset as a discovery cohort. Every repertoire in the discovery cohort had been generated on one and the same sequencing platform. HLA typing covered class I and class II loci at four-digit resolution. The number of donors typed differed by locus, with roughly 620-630 for A, B, C, DRB1 and DQB1, more than 500 for DQA1, nearly 610 for DPA1, and approximately 470 for DPB1. Because of strong linkage in the cohort, 4 to 6 DR-DQ haplotypes were treated as single units for association and clustering. Among 300 to 500 genotyped donors of the cohort, an average of approximately 240,000 unique TCR beta nucleotide sequences was sequenced per donor, of which approximately 18% were non-productive. Results the study describes overall, beyond this receptor: A group of highly shared sequence variants was considered likely to be a technical artifact of the sequencing pipeline. Because HLA typing was missing for some donors at each locus, association tests included only the typed subset. A later analysis found that TCR association rates varied across HLA loci, with DRB1 alleles showing the most associated TCRs and HLA-C alleles the fewest. A few of the identified cytomegalovirus-associated TCR beta chains were confirmed in vitro to be specific for cytomegalovirus antigens. According to a later analysis, parvovirus B19, influenza, CMV and Epstein-Barr virus appeared linked to several top co-occurrence clusters. The authors suggested that the approach could potentially be generalized to other disease states and immunological phenotypes. Most CMV-associated TCR beta chains appeared to be HLA-restricted in a later analysis, and the HLA associations seemed to be driven largely by CMV exposure. In a later genetic analysis, fewer N-insertions in productive TCRs were reported among donors in an Asian-associated ancestry cluster than the approximately 630-donor mean. Broadly in line with IMGT annotations, most TCR beta V segments showed up in productive rearrangements about 90% or about 30% of the time in an earlier analysis of around 600 of the donors. While some public TCRs were present in many individuals, most TCR sequences turned up only very rarely across donors. In both the original and validation cohorts, the classifier was reported to diagnose cytomegalovirus status with high specificity and sensitivity. A total of fewer than 200 TCR beta chains were listed by the study as associated with cytomegalovirus. In this cohort, only TCR beta chains were sequenced, and detectable features were limited by the absence of alpha or paired-chain data. A further reported finding was that TCR beta sequences accurately predicted the HLA-A and HLA-B alleles for most subjects in the first cohort. In a later genetic analysis, a missense DCLRE1C variant was associated with V-gene and J-gene trimming of TCR beta chains, and the association was replicated in an independent cohort. Because counts were too low, about 18 rarely observed V segments, including chromosome 9 orphons, were excluded from the earlier analysis of under 650 of the donors. Immune exposure information for the cohort was limited to CMV serostatus. When HLA alleles, especially DR and DQ, strongly co-occurred, TCR associations were difficult to assign to individual alleles. Linkage disequilibrium might explain the correlated functional status among segregating V segments, but an unknown experimental factor could not be excluded. Presence/absence analyses assumed roughly uniform sequencing depth across donors, an assumption that may not hold. Because the 87-base-pair reads could not distinguish some IMGT-functional V segments, including TRBV6-2 and TRBV6-3, those segments were excluded. In a later analysis, 16,951 TCR beta sequences were associated with specific HLA alleles at a false discovery rate of 0.05. Compared with equally common non-associated chains, HLA-associated TCR beta chains in a later analysis were more clonally expanded and had lower generation probabilities.

Library preparation was by the immunoSEQ multiplex PCR assay. For the multiplex PCR, a mixture combining 60 forward primers for TCR Vbeta segments and 13 reverse primers for TCR Jbeta segments was used. Amplification of the CDR3 region of rearranged TCR beta genes was performed with a multiplex PCR assay on genomic DNA. The amplified TCR beta libraries were sequenced on the Illumina HiSeq System as 87-base-pair reads. The authors processed their data as follows. A later analysis counted around 72 million unique TCR beta chains across the 550 to 750 repertoires, and about 10 million of these chains were shared by at least two donors. To remove PCR and sequencing errors, raw reads were error-corrected and collapsed into unique sequences using a nearest-neighbor algorithm that merged closely related sequences. To assign V, D and J gene segments, CDR3 sequences were aligned to IMGT reference sequences. For a sequence to be retained, a match of at least six nucleotides was required to both a V gene segment and a J gene segment. A rearrangement was called productive if the CDR3 had no stop codons and remained in frame with V and J, and every other rearrangement was called non-productive. Following IMGT convention, CDR3 was defined as the stretch from the second conserved V-encoded cysteine to the conserved J-encoded phenylalanine. The earlier analysis of about 590 of the donors excluded sequences that lacked an unambiguous match to a single V gene segment. An earlier analysis of a few hundred of the donors classified V segments as functional when productive rearrangements were above 56.7% and as segregating when the standard deviation between donors was above 5%. A statistical classification framework was developed to diagnose cytomegalovirus status using the catalog of TCR beta chain sequences. V and J gene assignment, in a later analysis, came from comparing TCR nucleotide sequences with IMGT/GENE-DB human TR gene sequences. A later analysis assigned CDR3 sequences and most-parsimonious VDJ recombination scenarios with the TCRdist pipeline. A later analysis defined each TCR beta chain by its CDR3 amino acid sequence plus V-gene family, and excluded reads lacking a unique V-gene family. To address suspected cross-contamination and a sequencing artifact, a later analysis removed 450 to 700 highly shared, low-generation-probability nucleotide sequences. In a later analysis, a clonal expansion index was calculated for each public chain from normalized within-repertoire ranks of inferred template counts. Generation probabilities in a later analysis came from a VDJ recombination model fitted to out-of-frame rearrangements, and those results were checked against IGoR. In a later analysis, hypergeometric tests were used to score TCR-TCR, TCR-HLA and TCR-CMV co-occurrence, with a repertoire-size bias correction applied to TCR pairs. In a later analysis, false discovery rates were estimated by permuting HLA or CMV assignments 20 times. In a later analysis, co-occurring TCRs were grouped using DBSCAN, and TCRdist sequence similarity was added for clustering within HLA-allele-positive subsets. For co-occurrence clustering, repertoires with fewer than 30,000 or more than 120,000 public chains were excluded, along with roughly 5 repertoires with anomalous nucleotide sharing. Drawn from immuneACCESS, this table holds only the in-frame rearrangements with V and J called that TCRdb kept. Clones are partly lost; checked studies trace under half to an unresolved V gene and leave the rest unexplained. V and J calls and clone size come straight from that table; D and trimming were deduced from the DNA. The sample contains 150,000 to 200,000 clones, roughly 74% of them found a single time. Around 4.9% of the sample is in the top ten clones.

CDR1 and CDR2 are drawn from the germline V gene: MNHNS, SASEGT. Including the terminal cysteine and phenylalanine, the CDR3 comprises 13 residues. Of all the DNA, just the CDR3 is kept, 39 bases in frame from base 1. Cut back by 5 bases and 5 bases, the V and J ends lie 12 bases apart. The cohort comprised fewer than 750 healthy bone marrow donors. Cohort members were all nominally healthy when sampled, although unrecorded immune exposures were likely present. The donor was CMV seronegative and belonged to the group of 350 to 400 seronegative cohort members. Every donor gave a peripheral blood sample, and the peripheral blood mononuclear cells from that sample were used for TCR beta sequencing. Genomic DNA extraction from the blood cell samples was performed with the Qiagen DNeasy Blood Extraction Kit.

The sample consisted of PBMCs. The source is a male donor in good health and CMV-seronegative. This chain joins TRBV6-1 to TRBJ1-2; tentative D gene TRBD1, with 5 bases matching. The encoded CDR3 is CASSWTGTYGYTF. Read as DNA, the sequence is TGTGCCAGCAGTTGGACTGGGACTTATGGCTACACCTTC.